A selection of T cell receptor beta chains follows, all from one sample in a study of shared clonotypes between healthy human individuals. TCRdb keeps only in-frame clones here, not all; method: immunoSEQ multiplex PCR. Among about 1.1 million clones listed, more than 75% were seen once. Sequenced sample: memory CD4+ T cells from PBMCs. Receptors originate from a man aged 18 to 29 in good health. Some clones in this sample may be carry-over from other donors' samples. Each CDR3 is given without its conserved first and last residue. Each record gives: CDR3 protein, clone size, V gene. The size entry is marked missing in some rows and otherwise reads once, few, many or a size class.

ASSLGSASGWADTQY NA TRBV27
ASSARGLADNNEQF NA TRBV28
ASSEGSGTGVNQPQH many TRBV10-1
AISESVATNEKLF NA TRBV10-3
ASRSTGGEGYT NA TRBV11-2
ASSFYGGTGSNQPQH NA TRBV7-2
ASTQIWTAGYT NA TRBV6-5
ASSLGGATDTQY NA TRBV7-9
ASRQGNYNEQF NA TRBV19
SARDYYEQY NA TRBV20-1
ASSLVAGGRQETQY NA TRBV5-1
ATSRLDRGRGYT once TRBV15
ASSLGQGYEQY few TRBV28
ASSEEGFSGNTIY NA TRBV6-1
ASSEGDRGEQPQH few TRBV6-1
ASSVGASEKLNEQF NA TRBV9
ASSQQGQGDYGYT NA TRBV5-1
ASSNRRDTQY few TRBV9
ASSLVSHGATNEQF NA TRBV5-1
ASRAIGGLSTDTQY NA TRBV10-2
ASSGLGRVTGNTIY NA TRBV10-2
ATTPTGGVGEKLF many TRBV7-9
ASTLGGPDSNQPQH NA TRBV27
AISESELGLAGVETQY NA TRBV10-3
ATSRDWNEDGGYT NA TRBV15
ASSLGGTRFHNEQF few TRBV11-3
ASSQDRPGADTQY few TRBV4-3
ASSFDITSGNTIY NA TRBV7-9
ASSLRSGGADNEQF once TRBV28
ASTREQF few TRBV2
ATNLDRVKAGNTIY NA TRBV15
ASSFPTGGDPDTQY NA TRBV5-4
ASSLRGGSPLH NA TRBV7-3
ASSLTIPSNTGELF NA TRBV5-1
ASSSGLAASRSYEQY few TRBV5-1
ASSLEAYEQY once TRBV2
ASSPGVGSSYNEQF NA TRBV4-1
ASSPRGRGSTEAF NA TRBV7-9
ASSLSDRGTDTQY few TRBV27
ASTGAGNTIY NA TRBV10-3